The sequence of this T cell receptor beta chain was determined in a study of T cell responses to AZD1222 COVID-19 vaccine. Sequencing was performed with immunoSEQ multiplex PCR; in TCRdb, only in-frame clones are kept and a portion is missing. The profile shows approximately 150,000 clones, around 94% of them singletons. Between the trimmed V and J ends, which lost 0 bases and 4 bases, there was a span of 16 bases. CDR1 SGHRS and CDR2 YFSETQ come from the germline V gene. The CDR3 runs 16 residues. The TCR comes from an adult in good health. Sequenced here: peripheral blood, sampled on day 0 of AZD1222 vaccination. V gene TRBV5-1 combines with J gene TRBJ1-1, with D unclear. The chain's CDR3 is CASSLGSSGEATEAFF. The CDR3 region has the DNA TGCGCCAGCAGCTTGGGATCTAGTGGGGAGGCCACTGAAGCTTTCTTT.